This T cell receptor (beta chain) was profiled in a study of cytomegalovirus exposure and HLA in healthy donors. Regarding the study as a whole: Reported performance of the classifier showed diagnosis of cytomegalovirus status with high specificity and sensitivity. Whilst most TCR sequences proved rare, a subset of public TCRs occurred across many donors. The CMV antigen specificity of a few CMV-associated chains was confirmed through in vitro analysis. First-cohort TCR clusters were later found to tend to co-occur in the 120 validation repertoires.

The protocol was immunoSEQ multiplex PCR, while the TCRdb copy is restricted to in-frame clones and leaves out a portion. Altogether 150,000 to 200,000 clones are present, more than 75% being singletons, with the ten largest covering approximately 1.5%. This CDR3 region has 16 residues. Germline CDR1 SGHRS, CDR2 YFSETQ. V lost 4 bases and J 1 base, leaving 15 bases between the germline ends. Notes on this clone: The antigen is not known.

The chain joins TRBV5-1 to TRBJ2-1, with D perhaps matching TRBD2 (5 bases). The clonotype comes from a young woman in good health and CMV-seronegative. Sequenced input: PBMCs. The CDR3, as DNA: TGCGCCAGCAGCCCGGACTGGAGGATTTCCTACAATGAGCAGTTCTTC. Its protein is CASSPDWRISYNEQFF.